Shown below are 29 T cell receptor beta chains from a single sample sequenced in a study of blood T cell repertoires in COVID-19. Sequencing was performed with immunoSEQ multiplex PCR; in TCRdb, only in-frame clones are kept and a portion is missing. Of under 95,000 clones in the sample, around 86% were seen once. Sample: peripheral blood. These receptors all stem from a woman aged 70-85 years with acute or convalescent COVID-19.

The chain links TRBV14 to TRBJ2-5; D is undetermined. The CDR3 covers 13 residues. Germline lookup yields CDR1 SGHDN and CDR2 FVKESK. V lost 1 base and J lost 9, with 12 bases in between. DNA of the CDR3: TGTGCCAGCAGCCAAGTTTTCTCTTCAGCCCAGTACTTC. Protein sequence: CASSQVFSSAQYF.

The chain is built from TRBV2 and TRBJ1-2, with 7 bases matching TRBD1. Germline CDR1 is SNHLY and CDR2 is FYNNEI. The trim removed 6 bases at V and 8 bases at J, leaving 12 bases unmatched. The CDR3 totals 14 residues. The CDR3 sequence: CASSRNGQVRGYTF. In DNA, the CDR3 is TGTGCCAGCAGCCGTAACGGACAGGTCAGGGGCTACACCTTC.

V gene TRBV9 combines with J gene TRBJ2-5, with 10 bases aligning to TRBD1. The junction had 4 bases not matched to a gene; V was cut back by 4 bases and J by 1 base. The germline CDR1 and CDR2 sequences are SGDLS and YYNGEE. The CDR3 is 15 amino acids. CDR3 sequence: CASSPGTGVQETQYF. In nucleotides, the CDR3 is TGTGCCAGCAGCCCAGGGACAGGGGTCCAAGAGACCCAGTACTTC.

The V and J genes are TRBV11-3 and TRBJ2-1, with no clear D. In germline, CDR1 is SGHNT, CDR2 YENEEA. The length of the CDR3 is 15 residues. Trimming left V 3 bases short and J 5 bases short, with 14 bases between. The CDR3 is CASSLSSVNNNEQFF. The CDR3 DNA reads as TGTGCCAGCAGCTTGAGCAGCGTAAACAACAATGAGCAGTTCTTC.

This clone was counted a few times. In DNA form, the CDR3 reads TGTGCCAGCAGCCTCACCGGGTTCGGGGCTTTCTTT. This sequence encodes CASSLTGFGAFF. The genes are TRBV3-1 (or the pseudogene TRBV3-2) and TRBJ1-1; no reliable D call. Trimming removed 4 bases at V and 11 bases at J, with 14 bases between. This CDR3 spans 12 amino acids. Looked up from germline, CDR1 is LGHDT and CDR2 is YNNKEL (reference sequence).

V and J are TRBV25-1 and TRBJ1-1; D gene unclear. This CDR3 region has 14 residues. The V end was cut by 1 base, the J end by 8 bases, with 14 bases between. The V gene's germline CDR1 is MGHDK and CDR2 SYGVNS. The CDR3 loop reads CASSESWVADEAFF. The DNA of the CDR3 is TGTGCCAGCAGTGAATCCTGGGTAGCAGACGAAGCTTTCTTT.

This clone was recorded only once. The chain links TRBV3-1 (or the pseudogene TRBV3-2) to TRBJ1-2; the D is unclear. The CDR3 length is 14 residues. Trimming shortened V by 4 bases and J by 1 base, and 10 bases separated the two germline ends. CDR1 is LGHDT and CDR2 is YNNKEL in the germline V gene (reference sequence). CDR3 DNA sequence: TGTGCCAGCAGCCTATTAGAGAATAACTATGGCTACACCTTC. It encodes CASSLLENNYGYTF.

This clone has just a few counts. CDR3 amino acids: CASSLTPNYGYTF. In nucleotides, the CDR3 is TGTGCCAGCAGTTTGACACCTAACTATGGCTACACCTTC. The rearrangement links TRBV6-5 to TRBJ1-2; D gene uncertain. The CDR3 has 13 residues. Trimming removed 4 bases at V and 0 bases at J, with 6 bases between. Per germline, CDR1 MNHEY and CDR2 SVGAGI.

The V call is TRBV19, the J call TRBJ2-5; D possibly corresponds to TRBD1 (6 bases). Germline CDR1 LNHDA, CDR2 SQIVND (reference sequence). The CDR3 runs 14 residues. Trimming cost V 6 bases and J 4 bases, with 15 bases left between them. CDR3: CASRSSGAIETQYF. CDR3 coding DNA: TGTGCCAGTAGATCCTCAGGGGCTATAGAGACCCAGTACTTC.

The chain recombines TRBV7-6 with TRBJ2-1; TRBD2 matches 8 bases. After removal of 2 bases from V and 7 bases from J, the junction contained 4 bases not matched to a gene. The CDR3 spans 14 residues. CDR1 SGHVS and CDR2 FNYEAQ come from the germline V gene. The CDR3 DNA sequence: TGTGCCAGCAGCTTATCCGGGACTAGTAATGAGCAGTTCTTC. This gives the protein CASSLSGTSNEQFF.

V usage is TRBV2 and J usage is TRBJ2-1; possibly TRBD1 for D (7 bases). Germline V gives CDR1 SNHLY, CDR2 FYNNEI. The V end was cut by 1 base, the J end by 9 bases, with 13 bases between. The CDR3 is 14 amino acids. The CDR3 DNA reads TGTGCCAGCAGTGAAGTGCCAGGGGGGACTGAGCAGTTCTTC. This sequence encodes CASSEVPGGTEQFF. Full variable domain (missing parts from reference TRBV2 and TRBJ2-1): EPEVTQTPSHQVTQMGQEVILRCVPISNHLYFYWYRQILGQKVEFLVSFYNNEISEKSEIFDDQFSVERPDGSNFTLKIRSTKLEDSAMYFCASSEVPGGTEQFFGPGTRLTVL.

V and J are TRBV5-4 and TRBJ1-5, with no clear D. The CDR3 runs 13 residues. Trimming left V 1 base short and J 5 bases short, with 7 bases between. CDR1 is SGHNT, CDR2 YYREEE, per germline (reference sequence). The CDR3 DNA sequence: TGTGCCAGCAGCTTGTCTATGGATCAGCCCCAGCATTTT. Residues: CASSLSMDQPQHF.

This CDR3 is CAWSKRDRTLLPNYGYTF. The CDR3 nucleotides read TGTGCCTGGAGTAAGCGGGACAGGACGCTCCTCCCTAACTATGGCTACACCTTC. The V gene is TRBV30, the J gene TRBJ1-2; TRBD1 agrees at 8 bases. The CDR3 sequence is 18 residues long. Germline lookup yields CDR1 GTSNPN and CDR2 SVGIG (reference sequence). V shed 2 bases, J shed 0 bases, and the junction held 14 bases outside the gene matches. Filled out from reference TRBV30 and TRBJ1-2, the complete variable domain reads SQTIHQWPATLVQPVGSPLSLECTVEGTSNPNLYWYRQAAGRGLQLLFYSVGIGQISSEVPQNLSASRPQDRQFILSSKKLLLSDSGFYLCAWSKRDRTLLPNYGYTFGSGTRLTVV.

The chain employs TRBV7-2 and TRBJ1-1, with D perhaps matching TRBD1 (6 bases). The CDR3 extends over 13 amino acids. Germline V gene lookup returns CDR1 SGHTA and CDR2 FQGNSA. The V gene lost 5 bases and the J gene lost 8 bases, with 15 bases spanning the gap. This CDR3 is CASSQGPHFEAFF. CDR3 in DNA: TGTGCCAGCAGCCAGGGGCCGCACTTCGAAGCTTTCTTT.

CDR3 bases: TGTGCCAGCAGCAACGAGGGGGCCGGCTACACCTTC. Protein product: CASSNEGAGYTF. The V gene is TRBV11-2, the J gene TRBJ1-2, with 7 bases lining up with TRBD1. The V and J ends lost 5 bases and 8 bases, in that order; junction bases with no gene match: 5. The CDR3 is 12 residues long. CDR1 and CDR2 (germline): SGHAT, FQNNGV.

The rearrangement links TRBV29-1 to TRBJ2-7, with D maybe TRBD1 (5 bases). Germline V lookup: CDR1 SQVTM, CDR2 ANQGSEA. The CDR3 runs to 13 residues. Deletions cut 4 bases from V and 5 bases from J, with 15 bases between. CDR3 loop: CSVGEDSYNEQYF. DNA of the CDR3: TGCAGCGTTGGAGAAGACAGCTACAACGAGCAGTACTTC.

This sequence joins TRBV9 and TRBJ2-7; 8 bases fit TRBD1. In germline, CDR1 is SGDLS, CDR2 YYNGEE. V lost 3 bases, J lost 6 bases, and 11 bases stayed unmatched. The CDR3 is made up of 15 amino acids. This CDR3 is CASSATDRGAGEQYF. The CDR3 bases are TGTGCCAGCAGCGCAACCGACAGGGGAGCCGGCGAGCAGTACTTC.

V gene TRBV3-1 (or the pseudogene TRBV3-2) combines with J gene TRBJ1-2; 9 positions agree with TRBD1. CDR3 length: 15 amino acids. The V segment lost 1 base and the J segment 8 bases; nucleotides outside the gene matches: 8. The germline V gene has CDR1 LGHDT and CDR2 YNNKEL (reference sequence). The CDR3 here is CASSQGTGEIGGYTF. The CDR3 DNA follows: TGTGCCAGCAGCCAAGGGACAGGGGAAATCGGCGGCTACACCTTC.

This clone was recorded once. The rearrangement uses TRBV2 and TRBJ2-7; 7 bases are a match to TRBD2. The junction had 8 bases not matched to a gene; V was cut back by 7 bases and J by 2 bases. Germline-derived CDR1 and CDR2 are SNHLY and FYNNEI. This CDR3 spans 14 amino acids. The CDR3, as DNA: TGTGCCAGCACGGGGGGAAGGGGCACCTACGAGCAGTACTTC. Amino acid sequence: CASTGGRGTYEQYF.

This chain connects TRBV6-5 to TRBJ1-3; D is unclear. Germline V CDR1 and CDR2: MNHEY, SVGAGI. The CDR3 contains 14 residues. Trimming cost V 4 bases and J 4 bases, with 11 bases left between them. Written as DNA, the CDR3 is TGTGCCAGCAGTTCCCCGGGAGGAGGAAACACCATATATTTT. Its protein product is CASSSPGGGNTIYF.

The chain is built from TRBV12-3 or TRBV12-4 and TRBJ2-3, with a possible D match to TRBD1 (5 bases). CDR3 length equals 11 residues. Between the trimmed V and J ends, which lost 6 bases and 6 bases, there was a span of 7 bases. CDR3 sequence reads: CASSPGDTQYF. The DNA of the CDR3 is TGTGCCAGCAGCCCAGGGGATACGCAGTATTTT.

V gene TRBV7-8 combines with J gene TRBJ2-5, with 11 bases lining up with TRBD2. V shed 4 bases and J 4 bases; nucleotides not matched to a gene: 14. Looked up from germline, CDR1 is SGHVS and CDR2 is FQNEAQ. The CDR3 sequence is 18 residues long. CDR3 protein: CASSSLAGGHAGGETQYF. Written as DNA, the CDR3 is TGTGCCAGCAGCTCCCTAGCGGGGGGCCACGCGGGGGGAGAGACCCAGTACTTC.

Here the CDR3 DNA reads TGTGCCAGCTCACCACCCGGGACTTCTAGGGCCACCGGGGAGCTGTTTTTT. Translation gives CASSPPGTSRATGELFF. The V and J genes are TRBV18 and TRBJ2-2; D is possibly TRBD2 (6 bases). Trimming left V 0 bases short and J 4 bases short, with 15 bases between. The CDR3 covers 17 residues. Germline CDR1 is KGHSH and CDR2 is LQKENI. Together with reference TRBV18 and TRBJ2-2, the CDR3 gives the full variable domain: NAGVMQNPRHLVRRRGQEARLRCSPMKGHSHVYWYRQLPEEGLKFMVYLQKENIIDESGMPKERFSAEFPKEGPSILRIQQVVRGDSAAYFCASSPPGTSRATGELFFGEGSRLTVL.

The V gene is TRBV7-9, the J gene TRBJ1-1; D is possibly TRBD1 (5 bases). Germline V gene data show CDR1 as SEHNR and CDR2 as FQNEAQ (reference sequence). This CDR3 has 12 amino acids. Trimming shortened V by 5 bases and J by 11 bases, and 15 bases separated the two germline ends. In nucleotides, the CDR3 is TGTGCCAGCAGCCTAACAGGAGACGGCGCTTTCTTT. Its translation: CASSLTGDGAFF.

The chain is built from TRBV24-1 and TRBJ2-2; D may be TRBD2 (6 bases). CDR3 size: 16 residues. V shed 3 bases and J shed 0 bases, with 10 bases lying between them. Germline V gene sequence: CDR1 KGHDR, CDR2 SFDVKD. Written as DNA, the CDR3 is TGTGCCACCAGTGATCGCGGGACTCCGAACACCGGGGAGCTGTTTTTT. Residues: CATSDRGTPNTGELFF.

The chain links TRBV6-5 to TRBJ1-4, with a possible D match to TRBD1 (5 bases). With 8 bases removed from V and 7 bases from J, the gap between germline ends came to 17 bases. The length of the CDR3 is 14 residues. Looked up from germline, CDR1 is MNHEY and CDR2 is SVGAGI. Written as DNA, the CDR3 is TGTGCCAGCTCCATGGAGGGGACCGGTGAAAAACTGTTTTTT. Its translation is CASSMEGTGEKLFF.

V gene TRBV10-3 combines with J gene TRBJ1-1; D is unclear. The CDR3 loop spans 14 amino acids. Trimming removed 2 bases at V and 1 base at J, with 8 bases between. Germline CDR1 reads ENHRY; CDR2 reads SYGVKD. The CDR3 here is CAISEPLPNTEAFF. The DNA of the CDR3 is TGTGCCATCAGTGAGCCCCTCCCGAACACTGAAGCTTTCTTT.

V is TRBV7-9 and J is TRBJ1-2, with a tentative D call TRBD1 (6 bases). The ends were cut back, 4 bases at V and 6 bases at J, with 15 bases in the middle. CDR3 size: 14 residues. Germline V CDR1 and CDR2: SEHNR, FQNEAQ (reference sequence). The CDR3 DNA sequence: TGTGCCAGCAGCTCCGCAAGGACAGTAAATGGCTACACCTTC. This gives the protein CASSSARTVNGYTF.

This clone was picked up one time. The chain joins TRBV5-4 to TRBJ1-1, with 7 bases lining up with TRBD1. The CDR3 has 14 residues. The V gene's germline CDR1 is SGHNT and CDR2 YYREEE (reference sequence). V lost 5 bases and J lost 6; bases outside the gene matches: 10. CDR3 protein: CASRLTGADAEAFF. The CDR3 bases are TGTGCCAGCAGGCTTACAGGGGCTGACGCTGAAGCTTTCTTT.